The 27 T cell receptor beta chains below come from one sample, sequenced in a study of OX40 agonist ivuxolimab in advanced cancers. Data came from immunoSEQ multiplex PCR; TCRdb stores just in-frame clones and leaves some out. Among tens of thousands of clones, approximately 90% were seen once, and the ten largest hold 20% to 30%. This material consisted of CD4+ or CD8+ T cells sorted from blood, taken in a trial of the OX40 agonist ivuxolimab. Receptors were obtained from an adult with an advanced solid tumor such as melanoma, head and neck, liver or kidney cancer.

The chain is built from TRBV9 and TRBJ2-7; possibly TRBD1 or TRBD2 for D (5 bases each). Trimming pared 0 bases from V and 1 base from J, leaving 8 bases between. There are 14 residues in the CDR3. Germline values: CDR1 SGDLS, CDR2 YYNGEE. The CDR3 reads CASSVGGRSYEQYF. The DNA for the CDR3 is TGTGCCAGCAGCGTAGGGGGGAGATCCTACGAGCAGTACTTC.

The chain uses TRBV28 and TRBJ2-3; 7 bases are a match to TRBD1. Germline values: CDR1 MDHEN, CDR2 SYDVKM. The CDR3 is 14 amino acids. Trimming took 3 bases from V and 1 from J; bases not matched to a gene: 1. The CDR3 nucleotides read TGTGCCAGCAGTTTTCAGGGGGGCACAGATACGCAGTATTTT. As protein: CASSFQGGTDTQYF. The entire variable domain, with the rest obtained from reference TRBV28 and TRBJ2-3, is as follows: DVKVTQSSRYLVKRTGEKVFLECVQDMDHENMFWYRQDPGLGLRLIYFSYDVKMKEKGDIPEGYSVSREKKERFSLILESASTNQTSMYLCASSFQGGTDTQYFGPGTRLTVL.

The chain carries TRBV27 and TRBJ1-5; TRBD1 agrees at 8 bases. Germline V lookup: CDR1 MNHEY, CDR2 SMNVEV (reference sequence). CDR3 length: 16 residues. After removal of 3 bases from V and 4 bases from J, the junction contained 8 bases not matched to a gene. CDR3 residues: CASSFPDRGRNQPQHF. The CDR3 bases are TGTGCCAGCAGTTTCCCCGACAGGGGTCGGAATCAGCCCCAGCATTTT.

The chain employs TRBV9 and TRBJ1-2, with D possibly being TRBD1 (5 bases). The CDR3 covers 12 residues. Germline loops: CDR1 SGDLS, CDR2 YYNGEE. Trimming removed 0 bases from V and 6 bases from J, with 6 bases in between. The CDR3 region is CASSVGGDGYTF. CDR3 in DNA: TGTGCCAGCAGCGTAGGGGGCGATGGCTACACCTTC.

The rearrangement uses TRBV11-2 and TRBJ1-4; D is unresolved. Germline CDR1 and CDR2: SGHAT and FQNNGV. The V gene lost 1 base and the J gene lost 7 bases, with 4 bases spanning the gap. The CDR3 covers 12 residues. In DNA, the CDR3 is TGTGCCAGCAGCTTAGGGACTGAAAAACTGTTTTTT. It is translated as CASSLGTEKLFF.

The chain recombines TRBV7-8 with TRBJ2-7; no definite D call. Germline V CDR1 and CDR2: SGHVS, FQNEAQ. V lost 2 bases and J 4 bases, leaving 6 bases between the germline ends. CDR3 length: 12 residues. This CDR3 is CASSLRDYEQYF. Here the CDR3 DNA reads TGTGCCAGCAGCTTACGAGATTACGAGCAGTACTTC.

This chain connects TRBV4-1 to TRBJ2-1; TRBD2 agrees at 10 bases. There are 16 residues in the CDR3. The germline V gene encodes CDR1 MGHRA and CDR2 YSYEKL. Trimming cost V 6 bases and J 4 bases; bases outside gene matches: 9. The CDR3, as DNA: TGCGCCAGCAGGGACCAGAGCGGGGGGGCTTACAATGAGCAGTTCTTC. This codes for CASRDQSGGAYNEQFF.

The rearrangement links TRBV13 to TRBJ1-2; 7 nucleotides agree with TRBD1. V trimming: 5 bases; J trimming: 4 bases; junction bases outside the gene matches: 4. From germline, CDR1 is PRHDT and CDR2 FYEKMQ (reference sequence). The CDR3 runs 13 residues. The CDR3 sequence is CASSTRDSYGYTF. Here the CDR3 DNA reads TGTGCCAGCAGCACAAGGGACAGCTATGGCTACACCTTC.

The chain couples TRBV28 to TRBJ2-7; TRBD2 might be the D (5 bases). The CDR3 runs to 13 residues. Trimming stripped 5 bases from V and 2 bases from J, with 10 bases between. CDR1 MDHEN and CDR2 SYDVKM come from the germline V gene. The CDR3 DNA reads TGTGCCAGCAGTGGCGACTACCCCTACGAGCAGTACTTC. This encodes CASSGDYPYEQYF.

This rearrangement joins TRBV19 to TRBJ2-1, with TRBD1 as a possible D gene (6 bases). CDR1 is LNHDA and CDR2 is SQIVND in the germline V gene (reference sequence). Trimming removed 6 bases from V and 3 bases from J, with 9 bases in between. This CDR3 region has 13 residues. CDR3 protein: CASSRTVYNEQFF. The CDR3 DNA follows: TGTGCCAGTAGCCGGACAGTCTACAATGAGCAGTTCTTC.

V usage is TRBV6-5 and J usage is TRBJ2-7; D not resolved. Trimming shortened V by 2 bases and J by 5 bases, and 7 bases separated the two germline ends. CDR1 and CDR2 from the germline V gene are MNHEY and SVGAGI. The CDR3 has 12 residues. Here the CDR3 reads CASSYGRNEQYF. DNA of the CDR3: TGTGCCAGCAGTTACGGCCGAAACGAGCAGTACTTC.

The chain employs TRBV7-6 and TRBJ2-1, with TRBD2 matching over 7 bases. V shed 0 bases and J 8 bases; nucleotides not matched to a gene: 7. The CDR3 has 15 amino acids. The germline gives CDR1 SGHVS, CDR2 FNYEAQ. Written as DNA, the CDR3 is TGTGCCAGCAGCTTAGCGGGAGGGCCTTGGTATGAGCAGTTCTTC. Its protein product is CASSLAGGPWYEQFF. The full variable domain, its missing parts supplied by reference TRBV7-6 and TRBJ2-1, is GAGVSQSPRYKVTKRGQDVALRCDPISGHVSLYWYRQALGQGPEFLTYFNYEAQQDKSGLPNDRFSAERPEGSISTLTIQRTEQRDSAMYRCASSLAGGPWYEQFFGPGTRLTVL.

This clone was seen once. The CDR3 region is CASSLDLAGENEQFF. The CDR3 nucleotides are TGTGCCAGCAGCTTAGACCTAGCGGGAGAGAATGAGCAGTTCTTC. V usage is TRBV7-3 and J usage is TRBJ2-1; 10 bases are shared with TRBD2. Germline CDR1 is SGHTA and CDR2 is FQGTGA. With 2 bases clipped from V and 7 bases from J, the junction kept 5 bases outside the gene matches. The CDR3 has 15 residues.

The chain couples TRBV7-2 to TRBJ1-1; TRBD1 is a possible D gene (5 bases). The V gene lost 5 bases and the J gene lost 0 bases, with 16 bases spanning the gap. Germline V gives CDR1 SGHTA, CDR2 FQGNSA. This CDR3 comprises 16 residues. In nucleotides, the CDR3 is TGTGCCAGCAGCCCCCTAGGGACGGCCATGAACACTGAAGCTTTCTTT. As protein: CASSPLGTAMNTEAFF.

This chain's CDR3 is CSVELRDSSYEQYF. For the CDR3, the DNA is TGCAGCGTTGAACTCCGGGACAGCTCCTACGAGCAGTACTTC. This chain connects TRBV29-1 to TRBJ2-7; 7 nucleotides match TRBD1. CDR1 is SQVTM, CDR2 ANQGSEA, per germline. V shed 2 bases, J shed 0 bases, and the junction held 4 bases outside the gene matches. CDR3 length equals 14 residues.

The CDR3 bases are TGTGCCAGCAGCAGCCGGACAGGGGGTCAGGAGACCCAGTACTTC. Protein product: CASSSRTGGQETQYF. The chain joins TRBV5-4 to TRBJ2-5; 10 bases map to TRBD1. The CDR3 consists of 15 residues. With V trimmed by 4 bases and J by 5 bases, 8 bases remained unmatched. The germline gives CDR1 SGHNT, CDR2 YYREEE (reference sequence).

The chain recombines TRBV10-3 with TRBJ2-7, with D maybe TRBD1 (5 bases). Germline V gene data show CDR1 as ENHRY and CDR2 as SYGVKD. The CDR3 extends over 9 amino acids. Between the trimmed V and J ends, which lost 11 bases and 4 bases, there was a span of 6 bases. CDR3 nucleotides: TGTGCCGCAGGGTACGAGCAGTACTTC. This sequence encodes CAAGYEQYF.

The chain employs TRBV11-2 and TRBJ2-2, with D hard to call. Looked up from germline, CDR1 is SGHAT and CDR2 is FQNNGV. The CDR3 runs to 13 residues. Trimming removed 1 base at V and 7 bases at J, with 7 bases between. The CDR3 loop reads CASSLVVVGELFF. In DNA, the CDR3 is TGTGCCAGCAGCTTAGTCGTCGTCGGGGAGCTGTTTTTT. The full variable domain, rest sourced from reference TRBV11-2 and TRBJ2-2, is EAGVAQSPRYKIIEKRQSVAFWCNPISGHATLYWYQQILGQGPKLLIQFQNNGVVDDSQLPKDRFSAERLKGVDSTLKIQPAKLEDSAVYLCASSLVVVGELFFGEGSRLTVL.

The chain recombines TRBV15 with TRBJ2-6, with 8 bases that match TRBD1. V was pared by 4 bases and J by 4 bases, with 6 bases of the junction left unmatched. Per the germline V gene, CDR1 is LNHNV and CDR2 is YYDKDF (reference sequence). This CDR3 spans 16 amino acids. CDR3 DNA sequence: TGTGCCACCAGCAAGACACAGGGGGACGGGGCCAACGTCCTGACTTTC. Its protein is CATSKTQGDGANVLTF.

This clone was counted a few times. This chain uses TRBV7-9 with TRBJ2-1; D is unresolved. Trimming took off 2 bases at V and 9 bases at J, with 11 bases between the two ends. The CDR3 is 13 amino acids. CDR1 is SEHNR, CDR2 FQNEAQ, per germline (reference sequence). The CDR3 reads CASSLTSPGEQFF. CDR3 sequence (DNA): TGTGCCAGCAGCTTAACCAGCCCCGGTGAGCAGTTCTTC.

This clone was counted between two and nine times. J is TRBJ2-1 and V is TRBV5-6, with D perhaps TRBD1 (5 bases). Deletions cut 2 bases from V and 3 bases from J, with 6 bases between. The CDR3 consists of 13 residues. From germline, CDR1 is SGHDT and CDR2 YYEEEE. In nucleotides, the CDR3 is TGTGCCAGCAGCTTTACAGGCTACAATGAGCAGTTCTTC. Translating it yields CASSFTGYNEQFF.

The gene calls are TRBV19 and TRBJ2-7, with D possibly TRBD1 on 5 matching bases. The V end was cut by 5 bases, the J end by 2 bases, with 10 bases between. Germline assignment: CDR1 LNHDA and CDR2 SQIVND (reference sequence). The CDR3 spans 13 residues. CDR3 residues: CASSQGRTYEQYF. The CDR3 DNA follows: TGTGCCAGTAGTCAGGGAAGAACCTACGAGCAGTACTTC. The complete variable domain, with remaining parts taken from reference TRBV19 and TRBJ2-7, reads DGGITQSPKYLFRKEGQNVTLSCEQNLNHDAMYWYRQDPGQGLRLIYYSQIVNDFQKGDIAEGYSVSREKKESFPLTVTSAQKNPTAFYLCASSQGRTYEQYFGPGTRLTVT.

J is TRBJ2-4 and V is TRBV21-1. TRBV21-1 is termed a pseudogene. The CDR3 has 15 amino acids. CDR3 sequence: CASSKVGLAKNIQYF. The CDR3 DNA follows: TGTGCCAGCAGCAAAGTAGGCCTAGCCAAAAACATTCAGTACTTC.

V gene TRBV28 combines with J gene TRBJ1-1; 7 positions agree with TRBD1. The V segment lost 5 bases and the J segment 7 bases; nucleotides outside the gene matches: 7. Germline lookup yields CDR1 MDHEN and CDR2 SYDVKM. The CDR3 covers 13 residues. In DNA form, the CDR3 reads TGTGCCAGCAGTCCCCGAGGACAGGTTGAAGCTTTCTTT. Its protein is CASSPRGQVEAFF. Filled out from reference TRBV28 and TRBJ1-1, the complete variable domain reads DVKVTQSSRYLVKRTGEKVFLECVQDMDHENMFWYRQDPGLGLRLIYFSYDVKMKEKGDIPEGYSVSREKKERFSLILESASTNQTSMYLCASSPRGQVEAFFGQGTRLTVV.

The gene calls are TRBV6-5 and TRBJ1-4; 8 bases align to TRBD1. Trimming cost V 9 bases and J 0 bases; bases outside gene matches: 3. The CDR3 covers 14 residues. Germline V lookup: CDR1 MNHEY, CDR2 SVGAGI. Here the CDR3 DNA reads TGTGCCAGTGAGACAGGGGCAACTAATGAAAAACTGTTTTTT. This sequence encodes CASETGATNEKLFF.

The chain employs TRBV6-5 and TRBJ2-2; D may be TRBD1 (5 bases). Deletions cut 0 bases from V and 7 bases from J, with 15 bases between. Germline CDR1 is MNHEY and CDR2 is SVGAGI. There are 16 residues in the CDR3. The CDR3 reads CASSYSGQPPFGELFF. In DNA form, the CDR3 reads TGTGCCAGCAGTTACTCGGGGCAGCCACCTTTCGGGGAGCTGTTTTTT.

This sequence joins TRBV2 and TRBJ1-4; 7 bases are a match to TRBD1. Germline assignment: CDR1 SNHLY and CDR2 FYNNEI. The junction had 10 bases not matched to a gene; V was cut back by 0 bases and J by 6 bases. The CDR3 contains 17 residues. The CDR3 is CASSEAHQTGFDEKLFF. The CDR3 region has the DNA TGTGCCAGCAGTGAAGCGCACCAGACAGGGTTCGATGAAAAACTGTTTTTT.